These 15 T cell receptor beta chains originate from one sample sequenced in a study of T cells expressing NK-cell markers. One entry per CDR3 protein, without DNA, is what TCRdb gives after re-calling the 5' RACE reads. In total, the table holds some 450,000 distinct CDR3 sequences. Source material: blood T cells: a sorted CD56 or NKG2C T cell subset, CD4+ or CD8+ T cells, or bulk PBMC T cells (not recorded which). The receptors shown here come from a woman between 18 and 75 years old in good health.

V gene TRBV29-1 combines with J gene TRBJ2-5; there is no DNA to check the TCRdb D call of TRBD1. This CDR3 comprises 13 residues. The germline V gene encodes CDR1 SQVTM and CDR2 ANQGSEA. The CDR3 is CSVNTGSVETQYF.

The chain employs TRBV29-1 and TRBJ2-5; no DNA is available, so the TRBD1 call from TCRdb remains unchecked. Germline assignment: CDR1 SQVTM and CDR2 ANQGSEA. The CDR3 is 14 amino acids. The CDR3 region is CSVVSRTDQETQYF.

This sequence joins TRBV9 and TRBJ2-1. CDR3 length: 16 residues. Germline V gives CDR1 SGDLS, CDR2 YYNGEE. CDR3 amino acids: CASSVDGGSSYNEQFF.

The chain carries TRBV12-3 or TRBV12-4 and TRBJ1-2; TCRdb indicates TRBD1, and absent DNA this call remains unverified. The CDR3 has 14 residues. The CDR3 loop reads CASTTGSLDYGYTF.

This chain joins TRBV19 and TRBJ2-1; TCRdb's D call of TRBD1 is untestable without DNA. Germline values: CDR1 LNHDA, CDR2 SQIVND (reference sequence). The CDR3 length is 15 residues. The CDR3 sequence: CASSDRDRDYNEQFF.

The chain links TRBV4-3 to TRBJ2-3; checking the TCRdb D call of TRBD2 is not possible without DNA. CDR3 length equals 17 residues. The germline gives CDR1 LGHNA, CDR2 YSLEER. CDR3 loop: CASGQGWREGHSDTQYF.

V is TRBV11-1 and J is TRBJ2-1; the D call from TCRdb, TRBD1, cannot be confirmed without DNA. CDR3 size: 17 residues. In germline, CDR1 is SGHAT, CDR2 FQDESV (reference sequence). This chain's CDR3 is CASSPRPAGLIYNEQFF. Together with reference TRBV11-1 and TRBJ2-1, the CDR3 gives the full variable domain: EAEVAQSPRYKITEKSQAVAFWCDPISGHATLYWYRQILGQGPELLVQFQDESVVDDSQLPKDRFSAERLKGVDSTLKIQPAELGDSAMYLCASSPRPAGLIYNEQFFGPGTRLTVL.

The chain is built from TRBV6-1 and TRBJ2-7; TCRdb's D gene call, TRBD1, goes unchecked for lack of DNA. Germline assignment: CDR1 MNHNS and CDR2 SASEGT. The CDR3 sequence is 15 residues long. This CDR3 is CASSEYRGRYYEQYF.

CDR3 residues: CSVVSGPAKNIQYF. The chain is built from TRBV29-1 and TRBJ2-4; TCRdb designates TRBD2, a call that cannot be tested without DNA. The CDR3 is made up of 14 amino acids. Looked up from germline, CDR1 is SQVTM and CDR2 is ANQGSEA.

This rearrangement joins TRBV4-2 to TRBJ2-1; the TCRdb call, TRBD2, lacks DNA for checking. This CDR3 contains 18 residues. The germline V gene encodes CDR1 LGHNA and CDR2 YNFKEQ. The CDR3 region is CASSQDTLLASGLGEQFF.

The chain uses TRBV28 and TRBJ1-5; TCRdb designates TRBD1, a call that cannot be tested without DNA. Germline V gives CDR1 MDHEN, CDR2 SYDVKM. The CDR3 has 15 residues. CDR3 region: CASTMDASRGQPQHF.

V usage is TRBV12-3 or TRBV12-4 and J usage is TRBJ1-1; no DNA is available, so the TRBD1 call from TCRdb remains unchecked. The CDR3 is made up of 14 amino acids. CDR3 sequence reads: CASSTDTRDTEAFF.

V gene TRBV2 combines with J gene TRBJ2-3; TCRdb proposes TRBD1, but this gene call is untestable without DNA. The CDR3 covers 14 residues. Germline V gene sequence: CDR1 SNHLY, CDR2 FYNNEI. The CDR3 region is CASSATGGTDTQYF. Based on the CDR3 plus reference TRBV2 and TRBJ2-3, the full variable domain is EPEVTQTPSHQVTQMGQEVILRCVPISNHLYFYWYRQILGQKVEFLVSFYNNEISEKSEIFDDQFSVERPDGSNFTLKIRSTKLEDSAMYFCASSATGGTDTQYFGPGTRLTVL.

The rearrangement uses TRBV7-2 and TRBJ2-3; TCRdb returns TRBD1, unconfirmable since there is no DNA. Germline CDR1 is SGHTA and CDR2 is FQGNSA. The CDR3 spans 15 residues. CDR3 in amino acids: CGSSLDSTGTDTQYF.

J is TRBJ1-2 and V is TRBV20-1; TCRdb calls TRBD1, which cannot be checked without DNA. The CDR3 has 12 residues. Germline V gives CDR1 DFQATT, CDR2 SNEGSKA (reference sequence). CDR3 sequence: CSAEAGVGGYTF.